The entry below describes one T cell receptor beta chain. The antigen is unknown. The data stem from a study of T cells in Graves' hyperthyroidism and ophthalmopathy. Overall study results and limits: Blood also contained most expanded thyroid clonotypes above 0.001.

Using RNA transcripts as the source, TCR beta CDR3 regions were amplified. First-round RT-PCR targeting the TCR CDR3 was performed with the HTBI primer set. MiXCR, run by TCRdb on the multiplex PCR reads, gives a single entry per CDR3 protein. This table has roughly 350,000 distinct CDR3 sequences, more than 12% appearing once. Sequenced material: blood. This sequence was found in a woman aged 30 to 39 with Graves' ophthalmopathy.

CDR3 protein: CASSPPFGGETQYF. The CDR3 nucleotides read TGTGCCAGCTCACCACCTTTTGGGGGAGAGACCCAGTACTTC. The V call is TRBV18, the J call TRBJ2-5; either TRBD1 or TRBD2 may fit D (5 bases each). The CDR3 has 14 amino acids. With 0 bases removed from V and 4 bases from J, the gap between germline ends came to 9 bases. CDR1 and CDR2 from the germline V gene are KGHSH and LQKENI.